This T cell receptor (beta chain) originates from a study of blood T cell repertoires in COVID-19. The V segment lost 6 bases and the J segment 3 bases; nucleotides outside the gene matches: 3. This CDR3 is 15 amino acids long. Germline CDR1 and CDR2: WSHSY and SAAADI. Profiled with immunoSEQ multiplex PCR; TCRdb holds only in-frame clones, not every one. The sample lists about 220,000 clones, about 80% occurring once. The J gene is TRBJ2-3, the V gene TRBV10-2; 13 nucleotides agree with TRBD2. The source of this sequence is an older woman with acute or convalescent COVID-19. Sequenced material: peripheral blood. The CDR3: CASSLLAGGTDTQYF. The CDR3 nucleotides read TGCGCCAGCAGCCTACTAGCGGGGGGGACAGATACGCAGTATTTT.